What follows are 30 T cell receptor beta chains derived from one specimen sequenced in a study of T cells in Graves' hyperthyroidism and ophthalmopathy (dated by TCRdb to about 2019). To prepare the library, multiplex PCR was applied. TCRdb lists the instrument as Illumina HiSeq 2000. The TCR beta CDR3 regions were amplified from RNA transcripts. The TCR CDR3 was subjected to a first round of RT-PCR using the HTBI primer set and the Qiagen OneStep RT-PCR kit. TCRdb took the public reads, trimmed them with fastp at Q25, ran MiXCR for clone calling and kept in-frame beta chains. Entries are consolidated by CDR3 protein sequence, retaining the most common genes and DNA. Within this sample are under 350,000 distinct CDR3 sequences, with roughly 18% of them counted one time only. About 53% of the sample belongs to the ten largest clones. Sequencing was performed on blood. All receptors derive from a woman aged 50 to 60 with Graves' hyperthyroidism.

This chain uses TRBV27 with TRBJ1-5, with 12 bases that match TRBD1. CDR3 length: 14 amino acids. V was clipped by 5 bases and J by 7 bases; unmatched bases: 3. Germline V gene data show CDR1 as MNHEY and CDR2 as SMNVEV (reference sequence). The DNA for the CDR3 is TGTGCCAGCAGTCGAGGGACAGGGGGCCAGCCCCAGCATTTT. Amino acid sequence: CASSRGTGGQPQHF.

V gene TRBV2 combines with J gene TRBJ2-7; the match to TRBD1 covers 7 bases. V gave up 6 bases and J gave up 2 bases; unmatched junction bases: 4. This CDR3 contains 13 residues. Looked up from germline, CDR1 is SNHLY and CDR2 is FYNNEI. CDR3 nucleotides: TGTGCCAGCAGGCCGGGACAGACCTACGAGCAGTACTTC. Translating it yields CASRPGQTYEQYF.

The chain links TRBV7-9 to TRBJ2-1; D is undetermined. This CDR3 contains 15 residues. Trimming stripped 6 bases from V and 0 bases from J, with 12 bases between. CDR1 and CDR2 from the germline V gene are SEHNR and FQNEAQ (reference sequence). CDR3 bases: TGTGCCAGCAGGTATACAGAGAGCTCCTACAATGAGCAGTTCTTC. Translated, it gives CASRYTESSYNEQFF.

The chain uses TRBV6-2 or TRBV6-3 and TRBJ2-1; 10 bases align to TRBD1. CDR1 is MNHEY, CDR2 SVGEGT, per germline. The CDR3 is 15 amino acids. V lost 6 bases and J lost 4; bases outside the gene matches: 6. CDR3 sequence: CASRRAGQGYNEQFF. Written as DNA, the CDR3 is TGTGCCAGCAGGCGAGCGGGACAGGGGTACAATGAGCAGTTCTTC.

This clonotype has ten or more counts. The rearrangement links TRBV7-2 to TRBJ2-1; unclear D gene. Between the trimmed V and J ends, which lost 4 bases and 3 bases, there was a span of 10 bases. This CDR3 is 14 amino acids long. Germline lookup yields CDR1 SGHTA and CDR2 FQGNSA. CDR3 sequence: CASSSELHYNEQFF. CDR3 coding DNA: TGTGCCAGCAGCTCCGAATTACACTACAATGAGCAGTTCTTC. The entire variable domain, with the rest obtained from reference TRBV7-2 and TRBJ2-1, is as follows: GAGVSQSPSNKVTEKGKDVELRCDPISGHTALYWYRQSLGQGLEFLIYFQGNSAPDKSGLPSDRFSAERTGGSVSTLTIQRTQQEDSAVYLCASSSELHYNEQFFGPGTRLTVL.

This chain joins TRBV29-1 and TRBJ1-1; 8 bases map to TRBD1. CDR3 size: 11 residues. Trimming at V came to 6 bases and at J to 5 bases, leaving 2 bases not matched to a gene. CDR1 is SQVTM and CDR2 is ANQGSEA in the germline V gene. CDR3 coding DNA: TGCAGCGTCGGACAGGGAACTGAAGCTTTCTTT. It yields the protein CSVGQGTEAFF.

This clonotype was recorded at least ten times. Here the CDR3 reads CSARFLAGGPTETQYF. In nucleotides, the CDR3 is TGCAGTGCTAGATTCCTAGCGGGAGGGCCGACGGAGACCCAGTACTTC. This chain joins TRBV20-1 and TRBJ2-5; 12 bases are shared with TRBD2. This CDR3 comprises 16 residues. The germline V gene has CDR1 DFQATT and CDR2 SNEGSKA (reference sequence). V shed 2 bases, J shed 5 bases, and the junction held 9 bases outside the gene matches.

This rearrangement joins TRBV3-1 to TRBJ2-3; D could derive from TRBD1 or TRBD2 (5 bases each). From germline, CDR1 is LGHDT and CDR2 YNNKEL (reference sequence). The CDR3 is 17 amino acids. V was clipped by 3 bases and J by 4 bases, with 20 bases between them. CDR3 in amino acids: CASSHYTGTNFPDTQYF. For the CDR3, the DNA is TGTGCCAGCAGCCACTACACCGGGACCAATTTTCCAGATACGCAGTATTTT.

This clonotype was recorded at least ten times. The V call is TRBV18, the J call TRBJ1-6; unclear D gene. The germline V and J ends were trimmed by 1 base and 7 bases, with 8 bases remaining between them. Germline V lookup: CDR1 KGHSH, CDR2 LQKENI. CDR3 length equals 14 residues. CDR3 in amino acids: CASSPQGLNSPLHF. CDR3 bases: TGTGCCAGCTCACCACAGGGTCTGAATTCACCCCTCCACTTT.

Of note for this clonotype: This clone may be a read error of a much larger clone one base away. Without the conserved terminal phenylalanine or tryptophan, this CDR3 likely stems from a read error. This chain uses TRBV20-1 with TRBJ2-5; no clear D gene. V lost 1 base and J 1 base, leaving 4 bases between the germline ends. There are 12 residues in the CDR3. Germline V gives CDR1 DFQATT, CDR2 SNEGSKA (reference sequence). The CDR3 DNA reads TGCAGTGCTAGAGGGCCCCAAGAGACCCAGTACCTC. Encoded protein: CSARGPQETQYL.

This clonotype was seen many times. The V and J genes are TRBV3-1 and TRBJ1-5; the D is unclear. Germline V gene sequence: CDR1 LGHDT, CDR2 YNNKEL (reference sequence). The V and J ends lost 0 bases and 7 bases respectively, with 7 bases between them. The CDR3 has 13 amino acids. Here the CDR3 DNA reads TGTGCCAGCAGCCAAGATGGTCGGCAGCCCCAGCATTTT. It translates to CASSQDGRQPQHF.

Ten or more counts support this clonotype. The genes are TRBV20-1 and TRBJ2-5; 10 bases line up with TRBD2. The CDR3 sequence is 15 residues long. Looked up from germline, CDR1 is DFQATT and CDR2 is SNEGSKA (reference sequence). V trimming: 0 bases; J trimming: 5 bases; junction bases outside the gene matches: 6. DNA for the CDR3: TGCAGTGCTAGAGATTGGGATAGCGGGGGGGAGACCCAGTACTTC. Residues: CSARDWDSGGETQYF.

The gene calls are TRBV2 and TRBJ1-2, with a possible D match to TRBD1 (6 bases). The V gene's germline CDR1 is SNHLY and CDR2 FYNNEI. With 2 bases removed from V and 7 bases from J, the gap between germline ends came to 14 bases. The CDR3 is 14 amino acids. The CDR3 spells CASSERLQGIGYTF. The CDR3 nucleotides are TGTGCCAGCAGTGAAAGGCTGCAGGGGATTGGCTACACCTTC. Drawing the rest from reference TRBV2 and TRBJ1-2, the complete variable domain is EPEVTQTPSHQVTQMGQEVILRCVPISNHLYFYWYRQILGQKVEFLVSFYNNEISEKSEIFDDQFSVERPDGSNFTLKIRSTKLEDSAMYFCASSERLQGIGYTFGSGTRLTVV.

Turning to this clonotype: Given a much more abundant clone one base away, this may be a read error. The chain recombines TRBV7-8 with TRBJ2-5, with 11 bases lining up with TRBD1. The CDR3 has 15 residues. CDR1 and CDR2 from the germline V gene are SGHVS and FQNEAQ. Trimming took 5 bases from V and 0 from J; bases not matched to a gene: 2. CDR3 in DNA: TGTGCCAGCAGCGGGGACAGGGGGTACCAAGAGACCCAGTACTTC. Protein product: CASSGDRGYQETQYF.

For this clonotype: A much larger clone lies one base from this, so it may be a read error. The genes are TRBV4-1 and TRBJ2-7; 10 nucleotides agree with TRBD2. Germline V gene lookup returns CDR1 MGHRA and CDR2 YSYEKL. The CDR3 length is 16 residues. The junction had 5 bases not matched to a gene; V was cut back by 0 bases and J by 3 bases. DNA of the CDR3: TGCGCCAGCAGCCAAGAAGCGAGCGGGAGGGACTACGAGCAGTACTTC. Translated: CASSQEASGRDYEQYF.

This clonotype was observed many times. The CDR3 is CSAIGQAYNEQFF. The CDR3 bases are TGCAGTGCTATAGGCCAGGCTTACAATGAGCAGTTCTTC. V and J are TRBV20-1 and TRBJ2-1, with D unresolved. The CDR3 spans 13 residues. Between the trimmed V and J ends, which lost 4 bases and 4 bases, there was a span of 11 bases. Germline CDR1 reads DFQATT; CDR2 reads SNEGSKA (reference sequence).

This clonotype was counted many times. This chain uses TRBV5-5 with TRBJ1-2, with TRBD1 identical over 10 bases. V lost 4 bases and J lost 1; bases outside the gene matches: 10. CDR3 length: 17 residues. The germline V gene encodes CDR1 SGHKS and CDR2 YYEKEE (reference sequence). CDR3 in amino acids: CASSAVGTGAFNYGYTF. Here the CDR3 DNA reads TGTGCCAGCAGCGCGGTCGGGACAGGGGCTTTTAACTATGGCTACACCTTC.

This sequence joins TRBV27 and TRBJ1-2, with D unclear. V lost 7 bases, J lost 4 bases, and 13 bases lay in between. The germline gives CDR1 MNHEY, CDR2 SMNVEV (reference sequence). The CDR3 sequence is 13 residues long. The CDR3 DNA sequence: TGTGCCAGCATGGAGGATCCGGCCTATGGCTACACCTTC. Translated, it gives CASMEDPAYGYTF.

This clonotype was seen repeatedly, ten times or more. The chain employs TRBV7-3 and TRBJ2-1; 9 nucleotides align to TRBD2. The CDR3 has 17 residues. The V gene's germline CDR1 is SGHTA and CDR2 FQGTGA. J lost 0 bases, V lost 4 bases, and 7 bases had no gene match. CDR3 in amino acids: CASSSLSGRPSYNEQFF. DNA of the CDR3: TGTGCCAGCAGCTCCCTGAGCGGGAGGCCCTCCTACAATGAGCAGTTCTTC.

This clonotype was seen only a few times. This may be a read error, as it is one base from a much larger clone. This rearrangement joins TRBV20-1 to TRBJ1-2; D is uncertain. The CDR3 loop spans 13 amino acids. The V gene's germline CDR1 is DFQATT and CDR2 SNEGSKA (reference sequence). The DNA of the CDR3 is TGCAGTGTTAGAGTCGCAGAGAGCTATGGCTACACCTTC. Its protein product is CSVRVAESYGYTF.

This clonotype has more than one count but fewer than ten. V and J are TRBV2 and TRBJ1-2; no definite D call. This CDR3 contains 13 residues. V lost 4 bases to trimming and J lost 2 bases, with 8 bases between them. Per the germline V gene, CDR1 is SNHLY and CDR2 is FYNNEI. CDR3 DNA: TGTGCCAGCAGTGGTGAGGGAAACTATGGCTACACCTTC. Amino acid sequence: CASSGEGNYGYTF.

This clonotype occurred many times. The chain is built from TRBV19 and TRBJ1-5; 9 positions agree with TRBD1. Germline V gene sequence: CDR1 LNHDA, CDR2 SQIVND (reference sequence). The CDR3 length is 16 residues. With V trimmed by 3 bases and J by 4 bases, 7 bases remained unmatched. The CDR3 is CASSILRGQGNQPQHF. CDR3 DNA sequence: TGTGCCAGTAGTATCTTGAGGGGACAGGGAAATCAGCCCCAGCATTTT. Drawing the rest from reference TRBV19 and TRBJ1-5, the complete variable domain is DGGITQSPKYLFRKEGQNVTLSCEQNLNHDAMYWYRQDPGQGLRLIYYSQIVNDFQKGDIAEGYSVSREKKESFPLTVTSAQKNPTAFYLCASSILRGQGNQPQHFGDGTRLSIL.

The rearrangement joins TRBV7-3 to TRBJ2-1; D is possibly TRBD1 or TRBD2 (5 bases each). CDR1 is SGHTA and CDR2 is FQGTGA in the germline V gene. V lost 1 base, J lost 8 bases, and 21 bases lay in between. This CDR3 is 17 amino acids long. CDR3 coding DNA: TGTGCCAGCAGCTTAAAATCCGGGGCTTCACCTTACTATGAGCAGTTCTTC. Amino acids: CASSLKSGASPYYEQFF. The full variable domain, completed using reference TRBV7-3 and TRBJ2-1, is GAGVSQTPSNKVTEKGKYVELRCDPISGHTALYWYRQSLGQGPEFLIYFQGTGAADDSGLPNDRFFAVRPEGSVSTLKIQRTERGDSAVYLCASSLKSGASPYYEQFFGPGTRLTVL.

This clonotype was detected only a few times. CDR3 amino acids: CSAREVAEQYF. DNA for the CDR3: TGCAGTGCTAGAGAGGTGGCCGAGCAGTACTTC. V gene TRBV20-1 combines with J gene TRBJ2-7; D remains ambiguous. Germline CDR1 reads DFQATT; CDR2 reads SNEGSKA (reference sequence). Trimming left V 0 bases short and J 6 bases short, with 6 bases between. The CDR3 sequence is 11 residues long.

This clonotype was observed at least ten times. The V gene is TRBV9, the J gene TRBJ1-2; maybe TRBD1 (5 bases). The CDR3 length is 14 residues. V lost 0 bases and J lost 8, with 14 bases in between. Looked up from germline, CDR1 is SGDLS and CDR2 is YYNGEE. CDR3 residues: CASSVDSGRGGYTF. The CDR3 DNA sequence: TGTGCCAGCAGCGTAGATTCAGGGAGGGGCGGCTACACCTTC.

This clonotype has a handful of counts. The CDR3 DNA reads TGTGCCAGCAGTTATATACAGACCTACGAGCAGTACGTC. Translated, it gives CASSYIQTYEQYV. The J gene is TRBJ2-7, the V gene TRBV6-2 or TRBV6-3; D call uncertain. Germline V gives CDR1 MNHEY, CDR2 SVGEGT. Deletions cut 3 bases from V and 2 bases from J, with 8 bases between. The CDR3 sequence is 13 residues long.

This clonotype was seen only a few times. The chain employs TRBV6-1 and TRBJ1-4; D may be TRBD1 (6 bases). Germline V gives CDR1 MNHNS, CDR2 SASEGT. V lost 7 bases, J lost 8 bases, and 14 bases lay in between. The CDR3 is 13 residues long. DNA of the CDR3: TGTGCCAGCAAAACCCAGGGGTTAGAAAAACTGTTTTTT. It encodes CASKTQGLEKLFF.

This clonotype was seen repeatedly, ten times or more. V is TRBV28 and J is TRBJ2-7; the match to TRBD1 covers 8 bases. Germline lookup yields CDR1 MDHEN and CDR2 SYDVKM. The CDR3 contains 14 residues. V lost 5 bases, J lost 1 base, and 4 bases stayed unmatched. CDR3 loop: CASSADRVSYEQYF. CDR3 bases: TGTGCCAGCAGTGCGGACAGGGTTTCCTACGAGCAGTACTTC.

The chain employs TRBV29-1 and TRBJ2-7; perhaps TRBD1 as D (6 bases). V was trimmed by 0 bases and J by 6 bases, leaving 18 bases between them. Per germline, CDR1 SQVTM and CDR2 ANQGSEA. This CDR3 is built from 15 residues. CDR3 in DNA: TGCAGCGTTGAAGATCCCTGGGGCGACAGGAGCGAGCAGTACTTC. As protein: CSVEDPWGDRSEQYF.

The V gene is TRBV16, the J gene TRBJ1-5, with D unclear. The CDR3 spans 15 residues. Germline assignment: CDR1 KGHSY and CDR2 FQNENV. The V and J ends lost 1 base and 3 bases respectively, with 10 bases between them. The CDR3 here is CASSQFNSFNQPQHF. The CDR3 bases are TGTGCCAGCAGCCAATTTAACAGCTTCAATCAGCCCCAGCATTTT.